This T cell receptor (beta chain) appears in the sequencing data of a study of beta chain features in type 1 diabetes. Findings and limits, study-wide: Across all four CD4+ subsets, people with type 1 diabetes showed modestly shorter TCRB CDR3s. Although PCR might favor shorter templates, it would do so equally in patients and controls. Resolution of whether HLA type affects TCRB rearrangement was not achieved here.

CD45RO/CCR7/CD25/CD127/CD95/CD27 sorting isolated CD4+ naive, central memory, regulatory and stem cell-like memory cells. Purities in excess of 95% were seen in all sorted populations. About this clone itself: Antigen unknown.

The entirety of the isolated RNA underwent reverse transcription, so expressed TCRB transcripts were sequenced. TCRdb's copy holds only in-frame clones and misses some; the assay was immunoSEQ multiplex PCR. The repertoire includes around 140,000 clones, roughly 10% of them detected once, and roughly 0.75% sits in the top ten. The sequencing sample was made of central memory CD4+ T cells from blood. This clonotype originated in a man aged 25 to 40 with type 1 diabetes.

In nucleotides, the CDR3 is TGCGCCAGCAGCGTCGGGGTGGCTAATTCACCCCTCCACTTT. This gives the protein CASSVGVANSPLHF. The gene calls are TRBV4-1 and TRBJ1-6; D call uncertain. The CDR3 loop spans 14 amino acids. Trimming pared 5 bases from V and 6 bases from J, leaving 11 bases between. Germline V gene sequence: CDR1 MGHRA, CDR2 YSYEKL.